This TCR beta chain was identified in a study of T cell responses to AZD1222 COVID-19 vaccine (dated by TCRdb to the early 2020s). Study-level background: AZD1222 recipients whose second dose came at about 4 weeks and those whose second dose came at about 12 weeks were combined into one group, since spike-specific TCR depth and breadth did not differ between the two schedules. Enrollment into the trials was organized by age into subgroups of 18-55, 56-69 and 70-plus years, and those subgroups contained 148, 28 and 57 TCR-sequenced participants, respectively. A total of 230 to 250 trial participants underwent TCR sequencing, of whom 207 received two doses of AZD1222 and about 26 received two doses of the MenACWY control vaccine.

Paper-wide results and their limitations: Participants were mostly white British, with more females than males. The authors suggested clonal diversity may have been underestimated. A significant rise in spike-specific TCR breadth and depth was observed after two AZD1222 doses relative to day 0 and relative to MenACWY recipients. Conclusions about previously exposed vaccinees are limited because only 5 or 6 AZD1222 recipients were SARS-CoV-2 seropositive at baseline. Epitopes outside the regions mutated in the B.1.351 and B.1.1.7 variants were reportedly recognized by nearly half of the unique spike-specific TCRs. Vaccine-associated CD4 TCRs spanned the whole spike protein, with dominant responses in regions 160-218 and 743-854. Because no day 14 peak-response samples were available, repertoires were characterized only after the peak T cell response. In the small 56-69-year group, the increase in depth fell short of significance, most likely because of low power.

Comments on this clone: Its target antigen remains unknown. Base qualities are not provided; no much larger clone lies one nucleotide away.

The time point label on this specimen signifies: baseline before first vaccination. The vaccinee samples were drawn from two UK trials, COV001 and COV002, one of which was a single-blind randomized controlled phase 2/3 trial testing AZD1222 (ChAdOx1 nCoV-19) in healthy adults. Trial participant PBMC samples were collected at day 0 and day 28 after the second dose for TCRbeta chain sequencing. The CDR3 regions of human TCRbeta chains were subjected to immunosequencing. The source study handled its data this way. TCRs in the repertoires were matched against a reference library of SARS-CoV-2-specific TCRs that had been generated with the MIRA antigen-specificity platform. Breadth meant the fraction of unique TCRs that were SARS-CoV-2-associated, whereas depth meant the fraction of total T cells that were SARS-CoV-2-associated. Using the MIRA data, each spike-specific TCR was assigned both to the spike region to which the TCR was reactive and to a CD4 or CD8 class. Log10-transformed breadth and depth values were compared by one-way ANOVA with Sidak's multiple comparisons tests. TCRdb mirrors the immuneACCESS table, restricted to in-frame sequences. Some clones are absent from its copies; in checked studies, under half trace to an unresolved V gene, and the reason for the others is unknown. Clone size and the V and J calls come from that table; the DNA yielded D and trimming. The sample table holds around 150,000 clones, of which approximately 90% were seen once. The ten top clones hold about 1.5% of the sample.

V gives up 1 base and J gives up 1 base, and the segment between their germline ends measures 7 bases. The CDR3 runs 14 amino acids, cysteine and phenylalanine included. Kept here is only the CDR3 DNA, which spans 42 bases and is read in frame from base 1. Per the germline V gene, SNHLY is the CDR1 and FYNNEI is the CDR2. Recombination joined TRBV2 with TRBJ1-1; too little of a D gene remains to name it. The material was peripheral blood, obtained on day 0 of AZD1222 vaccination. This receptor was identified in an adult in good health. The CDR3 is CASSEVGRNTEAFF. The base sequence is TGTGCCAGCAGTGAAGTGGGGAGGAACACTGAAGCTTTCTTT.